Below are 20 T cell receptor beta chains sequenced from a single sample in a study of T cells in localized non-small cell lung cancer (dated by TCRdb to 2018 to 2020). The receptor library was made with the immunoSEQ multiplex PCR assay. TCRdb's version of the immuneACCESS table is confined to in-frame rearrangements and falls short of the full clone set. An unresolved V gene accounts for under half of the shortfall where checked; the remainder is of unknown origin. The sample contains 100,000 to 150,000 clones, 80% to 90% of them found a single time. 1.7% of the sample goes to the ten largest clones. Source: peripheral blood, taken before any cancer treatment. Source of these receptors: a female donor of 60 years or more with stage I lung adenocarcinoma.

A word on this clone: Germline and junction disagree at one end, which may indicate a read error. The rearrangement joins TRBV9 to TRBJ1-3; the D is unclear. The CDR3 covers 13 residues. Germline loops: CDR1 SGDLS, CDR2 YYNGEE. DNA for the CDR3: TGTGCCAGCAGCGTAGAATCTGGATACACCATATATTTT. This codes for CASSVESGYTIYF.

This clone was detected once. The chain uses TRBV30 and TRBJ1-5; 8 bases are a match to TRBD1. CDR3 length equals 16 residues. Trimming removed 4 bases from V and 2 bases from J; junction bases left unmatched: 10. Germline V lookup: CDR1 GTSNPN, CDR2 SVGIG (reference sequence). CDR3 protein: CAWNSRGRGGNQPQHF. Written as DNA, the CDR3 is TGTGCCTGGAACTCCAGGGGGCGCGGGGGCAATCAGCCCCAGCATTTT.

This clone was counted only a few times. The chain has TRBV19 and TRBJ1-1; weak D call: TRBD1 (5 bases). Deletions cut 5 bases from V and 1 base from J, with 8 bases between. The CDR3 is 13 amino acids. Germline assignment: CDR1 LNHDA and CDR2 SQIVND (reference sequence). Written as DNA, the CDR3 is TGTGCCAGTAGTGGGACTGAGAACACTGAAGCTTTCTTT. It translates to CASSGTENTEAFF.

V gene TRBV28 combines with J gene TRBJ1-4; perhaps TRBD1 as D (5 bases). CDR1 is MDHEN and CDR2 is SYDVKM in the germline V gene. V was clipped by 4 bases and J by 0 bases, with 9 bases between them. CDR3 length: 15 residues. The CDR3 spells CASSSGGATNEKLFF. CDR3 coding DNA: TGTGCCAGCAGTTCGGGGGGTGCAACTAATGAAAAACTGTTTTTT.

This chain links TRBV10-3 with TRBJ2-3; D may correspond to TRBD1 or TRBD2 (5 bases each). Germline V lookup: CDR1 ENHRY, CDR2 SYGVKD. Trimming left V 4 bases short and J 9 bases short, with 20 bases between. The CDR3 runs to 15 residues. Here the CDR3 reads CAISVTGSGEGTQYF. The CDR3 DNA reads TGTGCCATCAGTGTTACCGGATCTGGCGAGGGGACGCAGTATTTT.

The rearrangement links TRBV12-2 to TRBJ2-1; the table calls TRBD2, which could not be checked here. TRBV12-2 is recorded as a pseudogene. The CDR3 is made up of 16 amino acids. The CDR3: CASRLGVLDVYNEQFF. In DNA form, the CDR3 reads TGTGCAAGTCGCTTAGGAGTTCTAGACGTATACAATGAGCAGTTCTTC.

The chain is built from TRBV5-1 and TRBJ2-7, with D perhaps TRBD2 (6 bases). The germline CDR1 and CDR2 sequences are SGHRS and YFSETQ. The CDR3 is made up of 15 amino acids. Trimming stripped 5 bases from V and 7 bases from J, with 22 bases between. The CDR3 is CASSNPRGGTHEQYF. CDR3 DNA: TGCGCCAGCAGTAACCCGAGGGGCGGGACGCATGAGCAGTACTTC.

The rearrangement joins TRBV27 to TRBJ1-1, with unresolved D. Trimming pared 4 bases from V and 1 base from J, leaving 10 bases between. The germline CDR1 and CDR2 sequences are MNHEY and SMNVEV (reference sequence). This CDR3 region has 14 residues. Written as DNA, the CDR3 is TGTGCCAGCAGTTGGACGGGAAAGAACACTGAAGCTTTCTTT. It is translated as CASSWTGKNTEAFF.

The chain joins TRBV7-2 to TRBJ2-6; tentatively, D is TRBD1 or TRBD2 (5 bases each). The germline CDR1 and CDR2 sequences are SGHTA and FQGNSA. The CDR3 loop spans 15 amino acids. Trimming cost V 5 bases and J 3 bases, with 11 bases left between them. The CDR3 region has the DNA TGTGCCAGCAGCACGGGGCATCTTGGGGCCAACGTCCTGACTTTC. It encodes CASSTGHLGANVLTF.

This chain uses TRBV5-1 with TRBJ2-1; TRBD2 aligns across 7 bases. V gave up 4 bases and J gave up 12 bases; unmatched junction bases: 10. CDR3 length: 13 residues. The germline V gene has CDR1 SGHRS and CDR2 YFSETQ. CDR3 nucleotides: TGCGCCAGCAGCGGAGGGACTAACCAGGGGCAGTTCTTC. Translating it yields CASSGGTNQGQFF. The whole variable domain, remainder taken from reference TRBV5-1 and TRBJ2-1, is KAGVTQTPRYLIKTRGQQVTLSCSPISGHRSVSWYQQTPGQGLQFLFEYFSETQRNKGNFPGRFSGRQFSNSRSEMNVSTLELGDSALYLCASSGGTNQGQFFGPGTRLTVL.

The count of this clone is one. The gene calls are TRBV6-5 and TRBJ2-1; the D is unclear. Germline V gene sequence: CDR1 MNHEY, CDR2 SVGAGI. The ends were cut back, 0 bases at V and 10 bases at J, with 7 bases in the middle. The CDR3 has 12 residues. As DNA, the CDR3 is TGTGCCAGCAGTTACTCTGACCGGGAGCAGTTCTTC. Its protein is CASSYSDREQFF.

The genes are TRBV2 and TRBJ1-2; 7 bases are a match to TRBD1. After removal of 5 bases from V and 6 bases from J, the junction contained 9 bases not matched to a gene. Germline V gives CDR1 SNHLY, CDR2 FYNNEI. This CDR3 region has 14 residues. In nucleotides, the CDR3 is TGTGCCAGCAGTCAAACGACAGGGACCGATGGCTACACCTTC. The encoded protein is CASSQTTGTDGYTF.

This rearrangement joins TRBV25-1 to TRBJ2-5, with D perhaps matching TRBD1 or TRBD2 (6 bases each). The CDR3 consists of 14 residues. The V gene's germline CDR1 is MGHDK and CDR2 SYGVNS. The V gene lost 5 bases and the J gene lost 6 bases, with 16 bases spanning the gap. The DNA of the CDR3 is TGTGCCAGCAGTAGGGGGGTCCTGTCCCAGACCCAGTACTTC. Its translation is CASSRGVLSQTQYF.

The chain joins TRBV6-5 to TRBJ2-2; no clear D gene. V dropped 8 bases and J dropped 8 bases, with 9 bases sitting between them. The germline gives CDR1 MNHEY, CDR2 SVGAGI. The CDR3 runs to 11 residues. The CDR3 protein is CASGVGGELFF. Written as DNA, the CDR3 is TGTGCCAGCGGGGTGGGGGGGGAGCTGTTTTTT.

The CDR3 DNA sequence: TGTGCCAGCAGCTCTATTAGCGGGAGGGCCTACGAGCAGTACTTC. Residues: CASSSISGRAYEQYF. The V gene is TRBV11-2, the J gene TRBJ2-7, with 11 bases identical to TRBD2. CDR1 and CDR2 from the germline V gene are SGHAT and FQNNGV. V lost 4 bases to trimming and J lost 2 bases; unmatched junction nucleotides: 4. This CDR3 has 15 amino acids.

This chain uses TRBV15 with TRBJ2-5; a weak D match, TRBD1 (5 bases). The V gene's germline CDR1 is LNHNV and CDR2 YYDKDF (reference sequence). This CDR3 has 14 amino acids. Trimming left V 5 bases short and J 1 base short, with 11 bases between. CDR3: CATSLRQIQETQYF. The CDR3 nucleotides are TGTGCCACCAGCCTTAGACAGATCCAAGAGACCCAGTACTTC.

V gene TRBV5-1 combines with J gene TRBJ1-3, with a tentative D call TRBD1 (6 bases). Per the germline V gene, CDR1 is SGHRS and CDR2 is YFSETQ. The germline V and J ends were trimmed by 0 bases and 4 bases, with 14 bases remaining between them. CDR3 length: 16 amino acids. CDR3 protein: CASSLAGVTLGNTIYF. CDR3 nucleotides: TGCGCCAGCAGCTTGGCAGGGGTCACGCTCGGAAACACCATATATTTT.

This clone was recorded a few times. The CDR3 spells CASRQGAITEAFF. CDR3 in DNA: TGTGCCAGCCGACAGGGGGCGATTACTGAAGCTTTCTTT. The chain combines TRBV10-3 with TRBJ1-1; 10 nucleotides match TRBD1. J was trimmed by 5 bases and V by 10 bases; bases with no gene match: 7. Germline-derived CDR1 and CDR2 are ENHRY and SYGVKD. The CDR3 runs to 13 residues.

The V and J genes are TRBV7-9 and TRBJ1-3; weak D call: TRBD1 (5 bases). V gave up 3 bases and J gave up 3 bases, with 15 bases separating them. The CDR3 spans 16 residues. Germline values: CDR1 SEHNR, CDR2 FQNEAQ (reference sequence). The CDR3 DNA reads TGTGCCAGCAGCTTCTCCGGCGGTAGGGGTGGAAACACCATATATTTT. Protein sequence: CASSFSGGRGGNTIYF.

As DNA, the CDR3 is TGTGCCAGCAGCTTGGACGGAGCGGGAGTGGTCTACGAGCAGTACTTC. Amino acids: CASSLDGAGVVYEQYF. The chain joins TRBV7-2 to TRBJ2-7; 8 bases agree with TRBD2. With 3 bases clipped from V and 3 bases from J, the junction kept 10 bases outside the gene matches. This CDR3 is 16 amino acids long. Germline loops: CDR1 SGHTA, CDR2 FQGNSA. The variable domain in full, with the rest retrieved from reference TRBV7-2 and TRBJ2-7, is GAGVSQSPSNKVTEKGKDVELRCDPISGHTALYWYRQSLGQGLEFLIYFQGNSAPDKSGLPSDRFSAERTGGSVSTLTIQRTQQEDSAVYLCASSLDGAGVVYEQYFGPGTRLTVT.